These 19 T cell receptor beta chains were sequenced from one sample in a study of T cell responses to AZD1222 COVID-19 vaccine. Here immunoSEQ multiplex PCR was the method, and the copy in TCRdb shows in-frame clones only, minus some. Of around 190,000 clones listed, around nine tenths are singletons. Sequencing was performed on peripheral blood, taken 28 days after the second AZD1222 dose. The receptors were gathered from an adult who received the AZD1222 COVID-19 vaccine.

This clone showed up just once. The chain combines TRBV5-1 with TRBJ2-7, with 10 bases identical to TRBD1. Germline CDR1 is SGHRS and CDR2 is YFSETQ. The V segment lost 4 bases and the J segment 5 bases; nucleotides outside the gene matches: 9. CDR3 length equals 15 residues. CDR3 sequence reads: CASSLVGQGSHEQYF. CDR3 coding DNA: TGCGCCAGCAGCCTTGTGGGACAGGGGTCGCACGAGCAGTACTTC.

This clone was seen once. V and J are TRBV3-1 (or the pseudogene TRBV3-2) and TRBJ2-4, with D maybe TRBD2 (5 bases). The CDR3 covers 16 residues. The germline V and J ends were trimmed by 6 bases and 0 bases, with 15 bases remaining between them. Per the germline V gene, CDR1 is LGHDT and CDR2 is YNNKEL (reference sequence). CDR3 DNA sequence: TGTGCCAGCAGACATGGACGGGATTTAGCCAAAAACATTCAGTACTTC. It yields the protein CASRHGRDLAKNIQYF.

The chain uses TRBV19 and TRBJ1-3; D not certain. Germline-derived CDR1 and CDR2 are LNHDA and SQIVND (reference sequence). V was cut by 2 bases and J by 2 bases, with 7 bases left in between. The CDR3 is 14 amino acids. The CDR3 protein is CASSILRAGNTIYF. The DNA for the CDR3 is TGTGCCAGTAGTATATTAAGGGCTGGAAACACCATATATTTT.

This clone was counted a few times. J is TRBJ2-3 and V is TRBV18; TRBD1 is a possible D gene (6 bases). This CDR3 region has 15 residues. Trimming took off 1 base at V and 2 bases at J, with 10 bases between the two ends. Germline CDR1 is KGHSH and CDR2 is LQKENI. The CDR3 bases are TGTGCCAGCTCACCACGGGGGCACCACACAGATACGCAGTATTTT. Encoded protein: CASSPRGHHTDTQYF.

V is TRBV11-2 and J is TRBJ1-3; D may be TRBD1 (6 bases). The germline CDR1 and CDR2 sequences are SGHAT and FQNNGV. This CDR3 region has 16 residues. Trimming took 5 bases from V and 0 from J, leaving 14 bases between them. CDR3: CASSPSGALSGNTIYF. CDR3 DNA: TGTGCCAGCAGCCCATCGGGGGCTCTCTCTGGAAACACCATATATTTT.

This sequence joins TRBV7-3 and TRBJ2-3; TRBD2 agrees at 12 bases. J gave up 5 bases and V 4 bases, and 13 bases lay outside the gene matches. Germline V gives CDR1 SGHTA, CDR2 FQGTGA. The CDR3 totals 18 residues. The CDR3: CASSSRLAGALGEDTQYF. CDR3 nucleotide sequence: TGTGCCAGCAGCTCCAGACTAGCGGGGGCTCTTGGGGAAGATACGCAGTATTTT. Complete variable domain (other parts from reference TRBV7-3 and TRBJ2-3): GAGVSQTPSNKVTEKGKYVELRCDPISGHTALYWYRQSLGQGPEFLIYFQGTGAADDSGLPNDRFFAVRPEGSVSTLKIQRTERGDSAVYLCASSSRLAGALGEDTQYFGPGTRLTVL.

CDR3 residues: CASSQDGATNNEQFF. The CDR3 nucleotides are TGTGCCAGCAGCCAAGATGGAGCAACGAACAATGAGCAGTTCTTC. The chain is built from TRBV4-2 and TRBJ2-1; D ambiguous. Per germline, CDR1 LGHNA and CDR2 YNFKEQ. V was clipped by 0 bases and J by 5 bases, with 11 bases between them. The CDR3 totals 15 residues.

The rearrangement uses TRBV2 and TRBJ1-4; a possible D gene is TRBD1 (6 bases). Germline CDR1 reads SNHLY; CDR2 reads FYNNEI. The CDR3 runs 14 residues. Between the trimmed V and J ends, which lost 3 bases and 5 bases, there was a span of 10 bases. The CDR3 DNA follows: TGTGCCAGCAGTGATCGGACAGACAATGAAAAACTGTTTTTT. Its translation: CASSDRTDNEKLFF.

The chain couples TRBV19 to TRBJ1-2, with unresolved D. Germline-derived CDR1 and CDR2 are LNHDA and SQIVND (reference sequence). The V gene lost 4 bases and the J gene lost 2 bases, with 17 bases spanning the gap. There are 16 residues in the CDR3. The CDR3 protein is CASSTHDNPTNYGYTF. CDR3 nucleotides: TGTGCCAGTAGTACTCATGACAATCCCACCAACTATGGCTACACCTTC.

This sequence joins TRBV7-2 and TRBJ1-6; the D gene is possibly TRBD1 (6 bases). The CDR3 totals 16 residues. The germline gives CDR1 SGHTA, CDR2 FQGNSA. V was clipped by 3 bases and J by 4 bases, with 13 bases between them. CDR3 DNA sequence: TGTGCCAGCAGCTTCCAGACAGGAGATTATAATTCACCCCTCCACTTT. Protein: CASSFQTGDYNSPLHF.

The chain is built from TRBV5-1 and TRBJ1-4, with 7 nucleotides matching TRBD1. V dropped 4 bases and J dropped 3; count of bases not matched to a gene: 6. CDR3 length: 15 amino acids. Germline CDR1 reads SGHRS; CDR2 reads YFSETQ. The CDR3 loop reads CASSLEGQSNEKLFF. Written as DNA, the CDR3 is TGCGCCAGCAGCCTTGAGGGACAGTCTAATGAAAAACTGTTTTTT.

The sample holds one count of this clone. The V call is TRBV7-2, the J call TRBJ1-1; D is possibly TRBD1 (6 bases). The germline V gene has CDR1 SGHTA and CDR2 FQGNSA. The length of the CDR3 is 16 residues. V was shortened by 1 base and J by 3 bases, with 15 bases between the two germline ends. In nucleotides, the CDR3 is TGTGCCAGCAGCTTAGGTCGGGCAGGGGTTGACACTGAAGCTTTCTTT. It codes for CASSLGRAGVDTEAFF. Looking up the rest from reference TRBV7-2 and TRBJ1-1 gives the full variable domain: GAGVSQSPSNKVTEKGKDVELRCDPISGHTALYWYRQSLGQGLEFLIYFQGNSAPDKSGLPSDRFSAERTGGSVSTLTIQRTQQEDSAVYLCASSLGRAGVDTEAFFGQGTRLTVV.

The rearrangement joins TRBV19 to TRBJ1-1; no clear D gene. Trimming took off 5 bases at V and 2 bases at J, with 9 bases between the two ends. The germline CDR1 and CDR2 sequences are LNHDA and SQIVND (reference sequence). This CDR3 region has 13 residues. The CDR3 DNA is TGTGCCAGTAGTCTGACCCATAACACTGAAGCTTTCTTT. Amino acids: CASSLTHNTEAFF.

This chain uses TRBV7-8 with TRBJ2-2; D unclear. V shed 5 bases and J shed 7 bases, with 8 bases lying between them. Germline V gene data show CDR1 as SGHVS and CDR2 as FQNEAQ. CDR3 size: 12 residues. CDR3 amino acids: CASSPGFGELFF. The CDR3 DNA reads TGTGCCAGCAGCCCGGGTTTCGGGGAGCTGTTTTTT.

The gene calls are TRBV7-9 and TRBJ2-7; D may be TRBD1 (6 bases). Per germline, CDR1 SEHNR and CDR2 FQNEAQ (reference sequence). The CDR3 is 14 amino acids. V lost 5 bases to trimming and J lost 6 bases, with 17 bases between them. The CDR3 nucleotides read TGTGCCAGCAGCGCACCGGGACATTCGAGCGAGCAGTACTTC. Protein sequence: CASSAPGHSSEQYF.

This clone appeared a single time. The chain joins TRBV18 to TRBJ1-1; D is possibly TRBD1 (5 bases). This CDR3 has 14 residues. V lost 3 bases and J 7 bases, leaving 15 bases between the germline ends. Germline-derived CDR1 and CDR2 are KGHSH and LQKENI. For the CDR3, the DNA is TGTGCCAGCTCACCGAGCTCCAGGGCGGATGAAGCTTTCTTT. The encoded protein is CASSPSSRADEAFF.

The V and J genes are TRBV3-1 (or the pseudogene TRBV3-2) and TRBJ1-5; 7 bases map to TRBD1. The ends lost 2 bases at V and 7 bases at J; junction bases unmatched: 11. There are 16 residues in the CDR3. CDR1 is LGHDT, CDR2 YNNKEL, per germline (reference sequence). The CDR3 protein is CASSQRLMSGGQPQHF. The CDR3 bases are TGTGCCAGCAGCCAAAGATTGATGTCAGGGGGGCAGCCCCAGCATTTT.

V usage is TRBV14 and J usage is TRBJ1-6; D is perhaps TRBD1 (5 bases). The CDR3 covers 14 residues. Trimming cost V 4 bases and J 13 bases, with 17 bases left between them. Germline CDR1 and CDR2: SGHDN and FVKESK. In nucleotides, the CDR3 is TGTGCCAGCAGCCCTATCGGTCACAGGCGGCCCCTCCACTTT. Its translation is CASSPIGHRRPLHF.

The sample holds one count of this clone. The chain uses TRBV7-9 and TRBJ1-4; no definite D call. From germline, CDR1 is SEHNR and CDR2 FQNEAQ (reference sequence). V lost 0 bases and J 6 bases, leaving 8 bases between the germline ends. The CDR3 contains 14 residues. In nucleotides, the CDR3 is TGTGCCAGCAGCTTAGCGTTGGGGTATGAAAAACTGTTTTTT. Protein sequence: CASSLALGYEKLFF.